The 17 T cell receptor beta chains below all came from one sample that was sequenced in a study of naive and memory T cell subsets. The beta constant-region primer was an equimolar mix of two oligonucleotides covering TRBC1 and TRBC2. Nested alpha and beta constant-region primers with the SP2 primer drove four PCR rounds on ligated cDNA. In TCRdb, the UMI-ligation and nested PCR reads were re-called with MiXCR into one record per CDR3 protein. This sample has about 120,000 distinct CDR3 sequences, with 35% to 40% found just once. Sample: central memory CD4+ T cells from blood. The receptors here all came from a human donor in good health.

The rearrangement joins TRBV11-2 to TRBJ2-3; the match to TRBD2 covers 8 bases. With V trimmed by 2 bases and J by 9 bases, 10 bases remained unmatched. The CDR3 is 15 residues long. The V gene's germline CDR1 is SGHAT and CDR2 FQNNGV. The CDR3 coding sequence is TGTGCCAGCAGCTTAAAGAGCGGGGGCCAAGGGACGCAGTATTTT. Residues: CASSLKSGGQGTQYF.

This clonotype was picked up one time. The rearrangement joins TRBV19 to TRBJ2-2, with 8 bases fitting TRBD1. Germline V gene data show CDR1 as LNHDA and CDR2 as SQIVND (reference sequence). V was pared by 3 bases and J by 5 bases, with 8 bases of the junction left unmatched. CDR3 length: 16 amino acids. The CDR3 DNA reads TGTGCCAGTAGTATCGACAGGGGAGGCGGAACCGGGGAGCTGTTTTTT. Translated, it gives CASSIDRGGGTGELFF.

The chain combines TRBV30 with TRBJ2-7; a possible D gene is TRBD2 (6 bases). The germline gives CDR1 GTSNPN, CDR2 SVGIG (reference sequence). V was clipped by 3 bases and J by 0 bases, with 21 bases between them. This CDR3 has 17 residues. CDR3 protein: CAWSRYSGTRSSYEQYF. The CDR3 DNA follows: TGTGCCTGGAGCCGTTACTCCGGGACTCGAAGCTCCTACGAGCAGTACTTC.

About this clonotype itself: The germline gene is not matched at one end of the junction; a read error may be the cause. The rearrangement uses TRBV7-7 and TRBJ2-1; D call uncertain. The CDR3 covers 13 residues. CDR1 and CDR2 from the germline V gene are SSHAT and FNYEAQ (reference sequence). The CDR3 loop reads CASSKSRDNEQFF. The CDR3, as DNA: TGTGCTAGCAGCAAGAGTAGGGACAATGAGCAGTTCTTC.

This clonotype showed up just a few times. The chain combines TRBV6-6 with TRBJ2-1; possible D gene TRBD2, 6 bases. V was pared by 10 bases and J by 7 bases, with 20 bases between. This CDR3 has 14 amino acids. Germline V lookup: CDR1 MNHNY, CDR2 SVGAGI (reference sequence). CDR3 sequence: CATLTGGKGNEQFF. In DNA, the CDR3 is TGTGCCACCCTAACTGGGGGGAAGGGGAATGAGCAGTTCTTC.

This clonotype was counted ten times or more. The chain links TRBV11-1 to TRBJ2-1; TRBD1 or TRBD2 may be the D gene (6 bases each). The CDR3 length is 18 residues. The ends were cut back, 0 bases at V and 4 bases at J, with 19 bases in the middle. The germline CDR1 and CDR2 sequences are SGHAT and FQDESV (reference sequence). The CDR3 region is CASSLAGGGSGLYNEQFF. The CDR3 region has the DNA TGTGCCAGCAGCTTAGCAGGAGGGGGGAGCGGTCTTTACAATGAGCAGTTCTTC.

This clonotype came up once. The gene calls are TRBV19 and TRBJ2-1; TRBD2 matches at 8 bases. The length of the CDR3 is 14 residues. Germline CDR1 reads LNHDA; CDR2 reads SQIVND (reference sequence). V lost 4 bases, J lost 7 bases, and 6 bases stayed unmatched. The CDR3 reads CASSRTSGLNEQFF. CDR3 bases: TGTGCCAGTAGTAGAACTAGCGGCCTGAATGAGCAGTTCTTC. The entire variable domain, with the rest obtained from reference TRBV19 and TRBJ2-1, is as follows: DGGITQSPKYLFRKEGQNVTLSCEQNLNHDAMYWYRQDPGQGLRLIYYSQIVNDFQKGDIAEGYSVSREKKESFPLTVTSAQKNPTAFYLCASSRTSGLNEQFFGPGTRLTVL.

This rearrangement joins TRBV6-6 to TRBJ2-5, with TRBD1 matching over 7 bases. Germline CDR1 and CDR2: MNHNY and SVGAGI (reference sequence). V was pared by 5 bases and J by 1 base, with 7 bases of the junction left unmatched. CDR3 length: 15 amino acids. The CDR3: CASSPQGSGQETQYF. The CDR3 DNA reads TGTGCCAGCAGTCCACAGGGGTCCGGCCAAGAGACCCAGTACTTC.

This chain uses TRBV2 with TRBJ2-1, with unresolved D. The CDR3 has 13 residues. From germline, CDR1 is SNHLY and CDR2 FYNNEI. Trimming pared 6 bases from V and 3 bases from J, leaving 9 bases between. CDR3 residues: CASSPRNYNEQFF. The CDR3 DNA reads as TGTGCCAGCAGCCCGCGGAACTACAATGAGCAGTTCTTC.

This chain connects TRBV7-9 to TRBJ2-7; D is possibly TRBD2 (6 bases). The CDR3 is 16 residues long. Trimming cost V 1 base and J 0 bases, with 13 bases left between them. The germline V gene has CDR1 SEHNR and CDR2 FQNEAQ (reference sequence). The CDR3 here is CASSLGGEIVSYEQYF. CDR3 bases: TGTGCCAGCAGCTTAGGGGGGGAGATCGTCTCCTACGAGCAGTACTTC.

Ten or more counts support this clonotype. This chain connects TRBV6-2 or TRBV6-3 to TRBJ2-7; D may be TRBD2 (6 bases). The CDR3 length is 14 residues. CDR1 and CDR2 from the germline V gene are MNHEY and SVGEGT. Trimming removed 10 bases at V and 7 bases at J, with 23 bases between. CDR3 amino acids: CATNGRTGGMEQYF. CDR3 DNA: TGTGCCACCAACGGACGGACCGGGGGAATGGAGCAGTACTTC.

This clonotype was observed a few times. In DNA, the CDR3 is TGTGCCAGCAGTTTCTGGGTTGGTGGTTCGGTGTTCTTC. Its translation is CASSFWVGGSVFF. The J gene is TRBJ2-1, the V gene TRBV27; D gene unclear. Germline-derived CDR1 and CDR2 are MNHEY and SMNVEV (reference sequence). This CDR3 is built from 13 residues. The V end lost 3 bases, the J end lost 15 bases, and 18 bases lay between the germline ends.

The chain couples TRBV10-1 to TRBJ2-7; 12 bases map to TRBD2. This CDR3 is built from 15 residues. The V and J ends lost 0 bases and 4 bases, in that order; junction bases with no gene match: 1. Germline lookup yields CDR1 WNHNN and CDR2 SYGVQD (reference sequence). CDR3 residues: CASSESTSGRYEQYF. Here the CDR3 DNA reads TGCGCCAGCAGTGAGTCAACTAGCGGGAGGTACGAGCAGTACTTC.

V usage is TRBV20-1 and J usage is TRBJ2-5, with TRBD1 identical over 10 bases. Germline CDR1 DFQATT, CDR2 SNEGSKA (reference sequence). V shed 6 bases, J shed 4 bases, and the junction held 11 bases outside the gene matches. The CDR3 loop spans 15 amino acids. CDR3 residues: CSATGTGDRRETQYF. The CDR3 nucleotides are TGCAGTGCAACCGGGACAGGGGATCGGAGAGAGACCCAGTACTTC.

V is TRBV15 and J is TRBJ1-4; D gene ambiguous. Germline V gene sequence: CDR1 LNHNV, CDR2 YYDKDF (reference sequence). The V end lost 2 bases, the J end lost 8 bases, and 9 bases lay between the germline ends. The CDR3 runs 13 residues. The CDR3 bases are TGTGCCACCAGCAGATCTTTTCAAGAAAAACTGTTTTTT. Residues: CATSRSFQEKLFF.

The CDR3 DNA is TGCAGCGTTCCCCGACTAGCTGTTAGCTCCTACAATGAGCAGTTCTTC. It is translated as CSVPRLAVSSYNEQFF. This chain connects TRBV29-1 to TRBJ2-1; 7 bases are shared with TRBD2. Germline V gene data show CDR1 as SQVTM and CDR2 as ANQGSEA. The CDR3 totals 16 residues. The ends lost 5 bases at V and 0 bases at J; junction bases unmatched: 10.

The chain joins TRBV5-1 to TRBJ2-1, with 8 bases identical to TRBD2. Germline trimming cut 4 bases from V and 8 bases from J; bases unmatched to any gene: 11. The CDR3 contains 15 residues. The germline V gene encodes CDR1 SGHRS and CDR2 YFSETQ. CDR3 in DNA: TGCGCCAGCAGCCCTAACGGGAGGGATTCCGATGAGCAGTTCTTC. It encodes CASSPNGRDSDEQFF. The full variable domain, its missing parts supplied by reference TRBV5-1 and TRBJ2-1, is KAGVTQTPRYLIKTRGQQVTLSCSPISGHRSVSWYQQTPGQGLQFLFEYFSETQRNKGNFPGRFSGRQFSNSRSEMNVSTLELGDSALYLCASSPNGRDSDEQFFGPGTRLTVL.